This section outlines one T cell receptor beta chain sequence together with its context. This clonotype has a handful of counts. The antigen it binds to is not known. No quality values exist for individual bases; no much larger clone is one base distant. TCR cDNA was made using 5'RACE template switching, a step that added a universal primer site and unique molecular identifiers. Priming of cDNA synthesis was performed from both the TCR alpha and TCR beta constant segments. Two PCR steps were used to amplify libraries, with sample barcodes and sequencing adapters being added in the second step. Sequencing of libraries was performed on Illumina HiSeq 2500 (2x100 bp) or NovaSeq (2x150 bp). In the paper's pipeline: MIGEC was used to demultiplex reads and collapse the reads into UMI consensus sequences, and MiXCR was used for V(D)J alignment. Vaccine-responding clonotypes were defined with edgeR using replicate PBMC samples, requiring FDR below 0.01 and a log2 fold change above 5 up to day 15. Each bulk clonotype was labeled CD4 or CD8 based on which sequenced repertoire, CD4 or CD8, contained the clonotype at higher abundance. Clones were called with MiXCR by TCRdb after fastp trimmed the public reads at Q25, and only in-frame beta chains were retained. Entries that share a CDR3 protein sequence are merged under the most common genes and DNA. TCRdb, not the authors, supplied the V and J calls. In this sample the table shows a few hundred thousand distinct CDR3 sequences, around 6.8% of which occur a single time. Jointly, the top ten make up 15% to 20% of the sample.

This sample is part of a study of T cells after yellow fever vaccination (dated 2019 in TCRdb). About the full investigation: The SMART-Seq v4 Ultra Low Input RNA kit was used to prepare libraries from fractions with low cell numbers. To track T-cell clones before and after primary and booster YFV17D yellow fever vaccination, bulk TCR alpha and beta repertoires were sequenced longitudinally. Two healthy male donors, one aged 18 to 29 and one aged 30 to 40 years, made up the cohort. Blood was collected at multiple timepoints before and after primary and secondary immunization, and bulk PBMC replicates and cell subsets were isolated.

Taken with the paper, the label for treatment or condition translates to: live attenuated yellow fever vaccine strain. At every blood-draw timepoint, two biological replicates of bulk PBMCs were collected. PBMCs were isolated from peripheral blood using a standard Ficoll-Paque protocol. TriZol was used to extract RNA from bulk PBMCs, CD4 and CD8 fractions, and dextramer-positive and dextramer-negative fractions. Overall study outcomes, separate from this receptor: Most clones expanded after primary vaccination were re-detected after the booster (96% of CD4 and 88% of CD8), suggesting broad memory maintenance. The study included only two donors, which limits how far the findings can be generalized. Compared with the primary T-cell response, the secondary T-cell response was faster but weaker, reaching its peak on day 5 rather than on day 15. Computational filtering was needed because FACS-sorted repertoires could contain abundant contaminating clonotypes from the bulk population. A small share of clonotypes was detected in both CD4 and CD8 compartments, with the overlap likely arising from convergent recombination.

Inclusive of the bounding cysteine and phenylalanine, the CDR3 is 15 residues long. The sequence is cut down to CDR3 DNA, 45 bases in frame from base 1. Per the germline V gene, SGHTA is the CDR1 and FQGNSA is the CDR2. Trimmed from V: 6 bases; trimmed from J: 2 bases; junction bases lacking a gene match: 10. This chain is built from TRBV7-2 and TRBJ2-7; TRBD2 matches 7 bases in the middle. This TCR was sampled from a man between 18 and 29 years old who received the YFV17D yellow fever vaccine. The sample in question was PBMCs, obtained roughly seven weeks after the first yellow fever vaccination. The DNA is TGTGCCAGCAGTTTGAAAAGCGGGGCTGCCTACGAGCAGTACTTC. Its translation is CASSLKSGAAYEQYF.